These T cell receptor beta chains were read from a single sample in a study of OX40 agonist ivuxolimab in advanced cancers. Libraries were prepared by immunoSEQ multiplex PCR; TCRdb keeps only in-frame clonotypes and omits some of them. The sample consists of roughly 36,000 clones, around 80% of them appearing once. Sequenced material: CD4+ or CD8+ T cells sorted from blood, taken in a trial of the OX40 agonist ivuxolimab. These receptors were taken from an adult with an advanced solid tumor such as melanoma, head and neck, liver or kidney cancer. Each CDR3 is given with its conserved first and last residue. The D gene is left open where the match is weak. Where a row states a size, it is once, few, many or the class of an expanded clone; other rows omit it.

D,J,V,size,DNA,CDR3
-,TRBJ1-2,TRBV29-1,-,TGCAGCGTTGATAGCCATGGCTACACCTTC,CSVDSHGYTF
TRBD1,TRBJ1-4,TRBV5-1,-,TGCGCCAGCAGCTTGGCCGGGACAGCTAATGAAAAACTGTTTTTT,CASSLAGTANEKLFF
-,TRBJ1-1,TRBV7-9,-,TGTGCCAGCAGCTCTGTGGAAGGAAACACTGAAGCTTTCTTT,CASSSVEGNTEAFF
-,TRBJ2-1,TRBV9,-,TGTGCCAGCAGCGTAATCAGTGGGTCCTACAATGAGCAGTTCTTC,CASSVISGSYNEQFF
TRBD1,TRBJ2-1,TRBV7-2,-,TGTGCCAGCAGCTGGGACAGCTTGATCTACAATGAGCAGTTCTTC,CASSWDSLIYNEQFF
TRBD1,TRBJ2-2,TRBV6-6,-,TGTGCCAGCAGTAAGCTACAGGGGAGTGACACCGGGGAGCTGTTTTTT,CASSKLQGSDTGELFF
TRBD1,TRBJ2-1,TRBV29-1,many,TGCAGCGGAGGAACAGGGGAAGGTGGTGAGCAGTTCTTC,CSGGTGEGGEQFF
-,TRBJ2-1,TRBV4-1,-,TGCGCCAGCAGCCAAGATCTGGCACAGACGCTACGGCAGTTCTTC,CASSQDLAQTLRQFF
TRBD1,TRBJ2-3,TRBV2,-,TGTGCCAGCAGTGAACAAGGACAGGGGGCGGGTACGCAGTATTTT,CASSEQGQGAGTQYF
TRBD2,TRBJ2-7,TRBV7-8,-,TGTGCCAGCAGCCCCCTTTCGGTAGCGGGGCCCTACGAGCAGTACTTC,CASSPLSVAGPYEQYF
TRBD1,TRBJ1-1,TRBV7-9,-,TGTGCCAGCAGCCCAGGACAGGGCACTGAAGCTTTCTTT,CASSPGQGTEAFF
-,TRBJ1-1,TRBV19,few,TGTGCCAGTAGTATAGGTGGAGAAGCTTTCTTT,CASSIGGEAFF
TRBD2,TRBJ2-1,TRBV11-3,once,TGTGCCAGCAGCTTGGCGGGGGGGCCGTACAATGAGCAGTTCTTC,CASSLAGGPYNEQFF
TRBD1,TRBJ2-5,TRBV5-8,-,TGTGCCAGCAGCCGAAACCCTACAGGGGGGGAGACCCAGTACTTC,CASSRNPTGGETQYF
-,TRBJ2-1,TRBV9,few,TGTGCCAGCAGCCTTACAGGGAATGAGCAGTTCTTC,CASSLTGNEQFF
-,TRBJ1-3,TRBV19,-,TGTGCCACCTTGGCTCTTACCAGAGCGGACACCATATATTTT,CATLALTRADTIYF
TRBD1,TRBJ1-4,TRBV6-5,few,TGTGCCAGCAGTTACACAAACAGGGGGCTCGAAAAACTGTTTTTT,CASSYTNRGLEKLFF
-,TRBJ1-5,TRBV6-1,-,TGTGCCAGCAGTCCCGATGCCAATCAGCCCCAGCATTTT,CASSPDANQPQHF
TRBD1,TRBJ1-1,TRBV29-1,-,TGCAGCGGGAGACAGGGGGGTTTACCTGAAGCTTTCTTT,CSGRQGGLPEAFF
TRBD1,TRBJ1-1,TRBV27,-,TGTGCCACCCGGACAGGGGGCACTGAAGCTTTCTTT,CATRTGGTEAFF
-,TRBJ2-1,TRBV6-6,-,TGTGCCAGCAGTGATACAATATACAATGAGCAGTTCTTC,CASSDTIYNEQFF
-,TRBJ2-7,TRBV30,-,TGTGCCTGGAGTACAGACAGGACTAATCCCTACGAGCAGTACTTC,CAWSTDRTNPYEQYF
TRBD2,TRBJ2-3,TRBV15,once,TGTGCCACCGGACGGGTTGCAGCGGGGGGCACAGATACGCAGTATTTT,CATGRVAAGGTDTQYF
-,TRBJ2-7,TRBV13,-,TGTGCCAGCAGCTTCAACTACGAGCAGTACTTC,CASSFNYEQYF
-,TRBJ1-4,TRBV5-4,-,TGTGCCAGCAGCGGATTGGGGGAAAAACTGTTTTTT,CASSGLGEKLFF
TRBD2,TRBJ2-3,TRBV6-4,-,TGTGCCAGCAGTGACTCGACGGGGGGGCCAGATACGCAGTATTTT,CASSDSTGGPDTQYF
TRBD2,TRBJ2-3,TRBV7-6,-,TGTGCCAGCAGCTTAGTTCTAGCGGGGGGCAAAAGCACAGATACGCAGTATTTT,CASSLVLAGGKSTDTQYF
-,TRBJ1-2,TRBV5-6,-,TGTGCCAGCAGCTTGGATAGGGTTAACTATGGCTACACCTTC,CASSLDRVNYGYTF
-,TRBJ2-2,TRBV19,few,TGTGCCAGTAGTATCGAGGGACCCACGGGGACTAACACCGGGGAGCTGTTTTTT,CASSIEGPTGTNTGELFF
TRBD1,TRBJ1-1,TRBV7-2,few,TGTGCCAGCAGCTTAGAGGGGACAGCGAACACTGAAGCTTTCTTT,CASSLEGTANTEAFF
-,TRBJ2-1,TRBV10-3,-,TGTGCCATCAGTGAGTCGTTAAGGGTAGGCGATGAGCAGTTCTTC,CAISESLRVGDEQFF
TRBD2,TRBJ2-7,TRBV7-8,-,TGTGCCAGCAGCCCCCGGGGGGGACTCTCCTACGAGCAGTACTTC,CASSPRGGLSYEQYF
-,TRBJ1-3,TRBV11-2,-,TGTGCCAGCAGCTTGAACTTTCTTATATATTTT,CASSLNFLIYF
-,TRBJ2-4,TRBV7-2,-,TGTGCCAGCAGCCTGCAATCCCTAGGAAACATTCAGTACTTC,CASSLQSLGNIQYF
-,TRBJ1-3,TRBV7-2,-,TGTGCCAGCAGCTGGGACACACTCATAAGAAACACCATATATTTT,CASSWDTLIRNTIYF